A single sample gave rise to the 27 T cell receptor beta chains below, sequenced in a study of Graves' ophthalmopathy and Graves' hyperthyroidism. For repertoire sequencing, the TCR beta CDR3 regions were amplified from RNA transcripts. RT-PCR with HTBI primers came first, then second-round multiplex PCR. TCRdb re-analysed the multiplex PCR reads in MiXCR, keeping a single row per CDR3 protein. The table includes about 400,000 distinct CDR3 sequences, around 16% detected once. Input material: peripheral blood. These TCRs come from a young woman with Graves' ophthalmopathy.

This clonotype has at least ten counts. The J gene is TRBJ2-2, the V gene TRBV5-1; D call uncertain. The germline V gene encodes CDR1 SGHRS and CDR2 YFSETQ. Deletions cut 0 bases from V and 2 bases from J, with 11 bases between. The CDR3 extends over 16 amino acids. CDR3 amino acids: CASSLGRRSNTGELFF. The CDR3, as DNA: TGCGCCAGCAGCTTGGGTCGCAGGTCCAACACCGGGGAGCTGTTTTTT.

The table lists this clonotype with a few counts. This chain uses TRBV12-3 or TRBV12-4 with TRBJ2-7, with D possibly matching TRBD2 (5 bases). This CDR3 has 15 residues. V was shortened by 3 bases and J by 2 bases, with 14 bases between the two germline ends. CDR3: CASSFSGNYPYEQYF. For the CDR3, the DNA is TGTGCCAGCAGTTTCTCGGGGAACTACCCCTACGAGCAGTACTTC.

This clonotype has ten or more counts. The chain is built from TRBV10-3 and TRBJ1-5, with D unresolved. Trimming took 0 bases from V and 4 from J, leaving 7 bases between them. The CDR3 spans 14 residues. The germline V gene encodes CDR1 ENHRY and CDR2 SYGVKD. The CDR3 DNA reads as TGTGCCATCAGTGAGTCTCTCACGAATCAGCCCCAGCATTTT. Amino acid sequence: CAISESLTNQPQHF.

The genes are TRBV4-3 and TRBJ2-5; 14 bases fit TRBD2. The V and J ends lost 5 bases and 4 bases, in that order; junction bases with no gene match: 6. CDR1 is LGHNA, CDR2 YSLEER, per germline. This CDR3 is 16 amino acids long. Written as DNA, the CDR3 is TGCGCCAGCAGCTATGGGACTAGCGGGAGATCAGAGACCCAGTACTTC. Residues: CASSYGTSGRSETQYF.

This clonotype has at least ten counts. V usage is TRBV6-2 or TRBV6-3 and J usage is TRBJ1-5; TRBD1 matches 7 bases. Germline CDR1 and CDR2: MNHEY and SVGEGT. The CDR3 has 14 amino acids. Trimming removed 5 bases from V and 4 bases from J; junction bases left unmatched: 5. In DNA form, the CDR3 reads TGTGCCAGCAGTGTACAGGGGTTGAATCAGCCCCAGCATTTT. Its protein product is CASSVQGLNQPQHF.

This clonotype was seen repeatedly, ten times or more. The chain employs TRBV4-3 and TRBJ2-7; D is ambiguous. This CDR3 is built from 14 residues. Trimming shortened V by 4 bases and J by 0 bases, and 10 bases separated the two germline ends. Germline CDR1 LGHNA, CDR2 YSLEER. In DNA, the CDR3 is TGCGCCAGCAGCCTGTGGCAGAGCTCCTACGAGCAGTACTTC. Translated, it gives CASSLWQSSYEQYF.

The sample holds many counts of this clonotype. The chain has TRBV7-2 and TRBJ2-5; tentatively, D is TRBD2 (6 bases). The ends were cut back, 2 bases at V and 4 bases at J, with 8 bases in the middle. CDR3 length: 13 amino acids. Germline-derived CDR1 and CDR2 are SGHTA and FQGNSA. CDR3: CASSLKGGETQYF. In nucleotides, the CDR3 is TGTGCCAGCAGCTTAAAGGGAGGAGAGACCCAGTACTTC.

This clonotype was counted ten times or more. The genes are TRBV6-1 and TRBJ1-1; no clear D gene. This CDR3 spans 14 amino acids. The germline V gene encodes CDR1 MNHNS and CDR2 SASEGT. Trimming left V 6 bases short and J 4 bases short, with 15 bases between. DNA for the CDR3: TGTGCCAGCAGCCACTTGGCGGGGAGCACTGAAGCTTTCTTT. Translation gives CASSHLAGSTEAFF.

This clonotype was counted ten times or more. The chain employs TRBV9 and TRBJ1-2, with D possibly being TRBD1 (6 bases). In germline, CDR1 is SGDLS, CDR2 YYNGEE. V lost 0 bases and J 7 bases, leaving 19 bases between the germline ends. The CDR3 spans 16 residues. CDR3 nucleotide sequence: TGTGCCAGCAGCGTAGGGGCGGGCAGGGGAGTGCGTGGCTACACCTTC. Protein product: CASSVGAGRGVRGYTF.

CDR3 sequence reads: CSVVGQGGGNTEAFF. Written as DNA, the CDR3 is TGCAGCGTTGTGGGTCAGGGGGGAGGGAACACTGAAGCTTTCTTT. The chain joins TRBV29-1 to TRBJ1-1, with 7 bases fitting TRBD1. Looked up from germline, CDR1 is SQVTM and CDR2 is ANQGSEA. V lost 4 bases, J lost 1 base, and 9 bases stayed unmatched. The length of the CDR3 is 15 residues.

Many counts were recorded for this clonotype. The V call is TRBV25-1, the J call TRBJ2-7, with D perhaps TRBD2 (5 bases). The CDR3 is 11 residues long. Germline-derived CDR1 and CDR2 are MGHDK and SYGVNS. Trimming removed 7 bases at V and 3 bases at J, with 7 bases between. The CDR3 bases are TGTGCCAGCAAGGCGGGCTACGAGCAGTACTTC. Translation: CASKAGYEQYF.

This clonotype was observed a handful of times. V gene TRBV5-4 combines with J gene TRBJ2-7; 10 bases fit TRBD1. This CDR3 spans 14 amino acids. With V trimmed by 2 bases and J by 7 bases, 6 bases remained unmatched. The germline V gene has CDR1 SGHNT and CDR2 YYREEE (reference sequence). CDR3 region: CASSFWTGGGEQYF. CDR3 nucleotide sequence: TGTGCCAGCAGCTTTTGGACAGGGGGAGGAGAGCAGTACTTC.

V is TRBV19 and J is TRBJ2-7; TRBD2 is a possible D gene (5 bases). There are 14 residues in the CDR3. Germline-derived CDR1 and CDR2 are LNHDA and SQIVND (reference sequence). V lost 5 bases and J lost 2, with 13 bases in between. CDR3 nucleotide sequence: TGTGCCAGTAGTGAGGGCGGCAGGCCCTACGAGCAGTACTTC. It codes for CASSEGGRPYEQYF.

J is TRBJ1-5 and V is TRBV12-3 or TRBV12-4, with 7 bases fitting TRBD1. The CDR3 contains 16 residues. V was pared by 4 bases and J by 4 bases, with 10 bases of the junction left unmatched. CDR3 sequence reads: CASSSLLTGNNQPQHF. The CDR3 DNA follows: TGTGCCAGCAGTTCTCTCTTGACAGGGAATAATCAGCCCCAGCATTTT.

The chain's CDR3 is CASSDYMGEPQHF. CDR3 nucleotide sequence: TGTGCCAGCAGCGATTACATGGGGGAGCCCCAGCATTTT. This rearrangement joins TRBV7-2 to TRBJ1-5; possibly TRBD1 for D (5 bases). Deletions cut 5 bases from V and 8 bases from J, with 13 bases between. The V gene's germline CDR1 is SGHTA and CDR2 FQGNSA. The CDR3 has 13 amino acids. The complete variable domain, with remaining parts taken from reference TRBV7-2 and TRBJ1-5, reads GAGVSQSPSNKVTEKGKDVELRCDPISGHTALYWYRQSLGQGLEFLIYFQGNSAPDKSGLPSDRFSAERTGGSVSTLTIQRTQQEDSAVYLCASSDYMGEPQHFGDGTRLSIL.

This clonotype was counted many times. J is TRBJ1-5 and V is TRBV15, with D tentatively TRBD1 (5 bases). Germline V CDR1 and CDR2: LNHNV, YYDKDF (reference sequence). Trimming took off 3 bases at V and 2 bases at J, with 11 bases between the two ends. The CDR3 has 15 residues. The CDR3 DNA sequence: TGTGCCACCAGCAGGGGATCCAGGGGCAATCAGCCCCAGCATTTT. Its protein product is CATSRGSRGNQPQHF.

The V gene is TRBV19, the J gene TRBJ1-2; D is unresolved. Trimming pared 10 bases from V and 4 bases from J, leaving 13 bases between. Germline V gives CDR1 LNHDA, CDR2 SQIVND (reference sequence). This CDR3 comprises 12 residues. DNA of the CDR3: TGTGCCACAGAGAAAAACGCCTATGGCTACACCTTC. It is translated as CATEKNAYGYTF.

This clonotype was seen at least ten times. The chain uses TRBV6-1 and TRBJ2-2; D call uncertain. CDR3 length equals 15 residues. V was clipped by 8 bases and J by 0 bases, with 13 bases between them. CDR1 is MNHNS and CDR2 is SASEGT in the germline V gene. CDR3 amino acids: CASEERPTNTGELFF. As DNA, the CDR3 is TGTGCCAGCGAAGAACGTCCTACGAACACCGGGGAGCTGTTTTTT.

This clonotype was detected many times. The J gene is TRBJ1-5, the V gene TRBV7-2; the D gene is possibly TRBD1 (5 bases). With 1 base removed from V and 7 bases from J, the gap between germline ends came to 11 bases. The CDR3 covers 14 residues. The germline V gene encodes CDR1 SGHTA and CDR2 FQGNSA. The DNA for the CDR3 is TGTGCCAGCAGCTTAGGGGGCCAGGGACAGCCCCAGCATTTT. This translates into CASSLGGQGQPQHF. The full variable domain, in which reference TRBV7-2 and TRBJ1-5 provide the parts outside the CDR3, is GAGVSQSPSNKVTEKGKDVELRCDPISGHTALYWYRQSLGQGLEFLIYFQGNSAPDKSGLPSDRFSAERTGGSVSTLTIQRTQQEDSAVYLCASSLGGQGQPQHFGDGTRLSIL.

This clonotype was seen many times. The CDR3 DNA reads as TGTGCCAGTAGTAGCCCAACGGGACGCACGGAGACCCAGTACTTC. Translating it yields CASSSPTGRTETQYF. V gene TRBV19 combines with J gene TRBJ2-5; D assignment may be TRBD1 or TRBD2 (5 bases each). This CDR3 has 15 amino acids. Germline lookup yields CDR1 LNHDA and CDR2 SQIVND (reference sequence). Trimming cost V 4 bases and J 5 bases, with 17 bases left between them.

This clonotype was recorded many times. This chain uses TRBV6-1 with TRBJ1-5; D unresolved. The V end lost 4 bases, the J end lost 0 bases, and 7 bases lay between the germline ends. Germline loops: CDR1 MNHNS, CDR2 SASEGT. This CDR3 region has 14 residues. CDR3 sequence reads: CASSGQHSNQPQHF. CDR3 nucleotide sequence: TGTGCCAGCAGTGGCCAGCATAGCAATCAGCCCCAGCATTTT.

The chain combines TRBV20-1 with TRBJ1-2; D is undetermined. The germline V gene encodes CDR1 DFQATT and CDR2 SNEGSKA (reference sequence). The CDR3 is 14 amino acids. Trimming left V 0 bases short and J 4 bases short, with 12 bases between. CDR3 nucleotide sequence: TGCAGTGCTAGAGATCAGAACGGACCCTATGGCTACACCTTC. Translation: CSARDQNGPYGYTF.

This clonotype was detected many times. The chain joins TRBV5-4 to TRBJ1-1, with no clear D. Germline CDR1 and CDR2: SGHNT and YYREEE (reference sequence). CDR3 length: 14 amino acids. V shed 9 bases and J shed 1 base, with 16 bases lying between them. CDR3 in amino acids: CATLRGPSNTEAFF. The CDR3 DNA reads as TGTGCCACCCTTCGCGGGCCTTCGAACACTGAAGCTTTCTTT.

Worth noting for this clonotype: A much more abundant neighbour one base away suggests this may be a read error. Because it lacks the conserved phenylalanine or tryptophan at the end, this CDR3 is likely a read error. In nucleotides, the CDR3 is TGTGCCAGCAGTTTTCCCAGCGCTGAGCAGTTCTCC. Translation gives CASSFPSAEQFS. This chain links TRBV27 with TRBJ2-1; D remains unclear. The CDR3 sequence is 12 residues long. V was clipped by 3 bases and J by 9 bases, with 9 bases between them. Germline V gene sequence: CDR1 MNHEY, CDR2 SMNVEV (reference sequence).

The chain has TRBV12-3 or TRBV12-4 and TRBJ2-1; no firm D call. Trimming took 4 bases from V and 6 from J, leaving 13 bases between them. This CDR3 is built from 14 residues. CDR3 residues: CASSWNSPSNEQFF. The CDR3 bases are TGTGCCAGCAGTTGGAACAGCCCATCCAATGAGCAGTTCTTC.

This clonotype occurred many times. The rearrangement joins TRBV3-1 to TRBJ2-7; TRBD2 matches 9 bases. V was clipped by 0 bases and J by 2 bases; unmatched bases: 2. Germline CDR1 LGHDT, CDR2 YNNKEL (reference sequence). CDR3 size: 15 residues. The CDR3 coding sequence is TGTGCCAGCAGCCAAGATCCTAGCGGGACCTACGAGCAGTACTTC. It is translated as CASSQDPSGTYEQYF.

This clonotype was seen repeatedly, ten times or more. The J gene is TRBJ1-5, the V gene TRBV19, with 10 positions matching TRBD1. The CDR3 has 15 amino acids. The germline gives CDR1 LNHDA, CDR2 SQIVND (reference sequence). The ends lost 9 bases at V and 7 bases at J; junction bases unmatched: 12. Here the CDR3 DNA reads TGTGCCAGCAATCACGACAGGGGGCTGATACAGCCCCAGCATTTT. Its protein is CASNHDRGLIQPQHF.